This is a list of T cell receptor beta chains from one sample in a study of T cells after yellow fever vaccination. TCRdb recomputed calls from the 5' RACE reads with MiXCR, one row per CDR3 protein. The sample lists just over 250,000 distinct CDR3 sequences; approximately 5.2% were seen once. The sequences come from CD4+ T cells sorted from PBMCs, collected on the day of the yellow fever booster vaccination. These TCRs come from a man aged 18 to 29 who received the YFV17D yellow fever vaccine. The CDR3 runs from the conserved cysteine through the conserved F or W. A D gene is named only where the DNA matches it firmly. Only some rows state a clone size, as once, few, many or a class for expanded clones.

size,D,J,V,CDR3,DNA
NA,TRBD1,TRBJ1-1,TRBV5-1,CASSRRQGSNTEAFF,TGCGCCAGCAGCAGAAGACAGGGTAGTAACACTGAAGCTTTCTTT
NA,NA,TRBJ2-3,TRBV5-5,CASRGGPPPTDTQYF,TGTGCCAGCAGGGGGGGGCCACCGCCCACAGATACGCAGTATTTT
few,NA,TRBJ1-2,TRBV24-1,CATSDSWQEEGYTF,TGTGCCACCAGTGATTCGTGGCAGGAAGAGGGCTACACCTTC
few,TRBD1,TRBJ1-1,TRBV20-1,CSARDRDRGSGAFF,TGCAGTGCTAGAGATCGGGACAGGGGTTCGGGAGCTTTCTTT
many,NA,TRBJ2-1,TRBV4-3,CASSQAITGGSLYNEQFF,TGCGCCAGCAGCCAAGCCATCACGGGGGGCTCCCTCTACAATGAGCAGTTCTTC
few,TRBD2,TRBJ2-1,TRBV7-2,CASSLGGSEQFF,TGTGCCAGCAGCTTGGGGGGGTCTGAGCAGTTCTTC
many,TRBD2,TRBJ2-7,TRBV2,CASSGLAGALAYEQYF,TGTGCCAGTTCGGGACTAGCGGGGGCCCTCGCCTACGAGCAGTACTTC
NA,TRBD1,TRBJ2-7,TRBV6-5,CASSSRHSTGGRSYEQYF,TGTGCCAGCAGTTCCCGCCACTCGACAGGGGGTAGGTCCTACGAGCAGTACTTC
NA,NA,TRBJ1-1,TRBV4-1,CASSHFPRGARGTEAFF,TGCGCCAGCAGCCACTTCCCTCGGGGAGCCCGGGGGACTGAAGCTTTCTTT
few,NA,TRBJ2-5,TRBV7-7,CASSFTVAETQYF,TGTGCCAGCAGCTTCACAGTGGCAGAGACCCAGTACTTC
NA,NA,TRBJ2-3,TRBV4-1,CASRQGLTRFADTQYF,TGCGCCAGCAGACAAGGACTTACTCGATTCGCAGATACGCAGTATTTT
many,TRBD2,TRBJ2-3,TRBV18,CASSLFSGGTDTQYF,TGTGCCAGCTCACTCTTTAGCGGGGGCACAGATACGCAGTATTTT
NA,NA,TRBJ1-6,TRBV5-5,CASSLEGSLTPLHF,TGTGCCAGCAGCTTGGAGGGGTCTTTGACACCCCTCCACTTT
NA,NA,TRBJ1-2,TRBV18,CASSPAMEVNYGYTF,TGTGCCAGCTCACCCGCTATGGAGGTTAACTATGGCTACACCTTC
NA,NA,TRBJ2-1,TRBV4-2,CASSQDRLARTQHEQFF,TGTGCCAGCAGCCAAGATAGGTTGGCGCGGACGCAACATGAGCAGTTCTTC
NA,NA,TRBJ2-3,TRBV20-1,CSARDPRDTQYF,TGCAGTGCTAGAGATCCGAGGGATACGCAGTATTTT
few,NA,TRBJ1-2,TRBV6-5,CASRSEIYGYTF,TGTGCCAGCCGTTCAGAGATTTATGGCTACACCTTC
many,NA,TRBJ2-3,TRBV6-5,CASSSRVGTDTQYF,TGTGCCAGCAGCAGCCGGGTGGGGACAGATACGCAGTATTTT
many,TRBD2,TRBJ2-1,TRBV2,CASAGGGYNEQFF,TGTGCCAGCGCGGGCGGGGGATACAATGAGCAGTTCTTC
few,NA,TRBJ2-3,TRBV6-5,CASRGVGDTQYF,TGTGCCAGCAGGGGGGTAGGGGATACGCAGTATTTT
many,TRBD2,TRBJ2-2,TRBV5-1,CASSFMTSANTGELFF,TGCGCCAGCAGCTTTATGACTAGCGCCAACACCGGGGAGCTGTTTTTT
NA,NA,TRBJ1-1,TRBV29-1,CSVRRQENTEAFF,TGCAGCGTTAGAAGGCAGGAGAACACTGAAGCTTTCTTT
NA,TRBD1,TRBJ2-1,TRBV27,CASADREWSNEQFF,TGTGCCAGCGCGGACAGGGAGTGGAGCAATGAGCAGTTCTTC
many,TRBD2,TRBJ2-1,TRBV5-1,CASSLLPLAGGQNEQFF,TGCGCCAGCAGCTTGCTCCCTCTAGCGGGGGGGCAGAATGAGCAGTTCTTC
many,NA,TRBJ2-3,TRBV7-9,CASSSKGPDTQYF,TGTGCCAGCAGCTCGAAGGGCCCCGATACGCAGTATTTT
NA,NA,TRBJ2-3,TRBV10-3,CAVYAGATDTQYF,TGTGCCGTCTACGCGGGGGCCACAGATACGCAGTATTTT
many,TRBD2,TRBJ2-1,TRBV20-1,CSARPLAGGRDEQFF,TGCAGTGCTAGACCGCTAGCGGGGGGGCGCGATGAGCAGTTCTTC
few,TRBD1,TRBJ1-4,TRBV3-1,CASSRDRVEKLFF,TGTGCCAGCAGCCGGGACAGGGTCGAAAAACTGTTTTTT
NA,TRBD1,TRBJ2-3,TRBV27,CASSLNTGAGFEADTQYF,TGTGCCAGCAGTTTAAATACAGGGGCCGGATTTGAGGCAGATACGCAGTATTTT
few,NA,TRBJ2-1,TRBV7-7,CASSEEGGTRFF,TGTGCCAGCAGCGAAGAAGGGGGTACACGGTTCTTC
few,NA,TRBJ1-4,TRBV15,CATSRVRGVGTNEKLFF,TGTGCCACCAGCAGAGTCAGGGGAGTAGGAACTAATGAAAAACTGTTTTTT
NA,TRBD1,TRBJ1-4,TRBV25-1,CASSQGAGVANEKLFF,TGTGCCAGCAGCCAGGGGGCCGGTGTAGCAAATGAAAAACTGTTTTTT
few,TRBD2,TRBJ2-1,TRBV20-1,CSASLAGGYNEQFF,TGCAGTGCTTCACTAGCGGGGGGCTACAATGAGCAGTTCTTC
NA,NA,TRBJ2-5,TRBV28,CASSGSETQYF,TGTGCCAGCAGTGGGTCAGAGACCCAGTACTTC
NA,TRBD2,TRBJ2-5,TRBV7-9,CASSRLTGTSGGVEETQYF,TGTGCCAGCAGCCGCCTAACCGGGACTAGCGGGGGGGTAGAAGAGACCCAGTACTTC
many,NA,TRBJ2-7,TRBV5-6,CASSLVGSNYEQYF,TGTGCCAGCAGCTTGGTAGGCTCGAACTACGAGCAGTACTTC
many,NA,TRBJ2-3,TRBV29-1,CSVEAGTRSTDTQYF,TGCAGCGTCGAGGCCGGAACGAGAAGCACAGATACGCAGTATTTT
few,NA,TRBJ2-1,TRBV6-5,CASSNFQGGQFF,TGTGCCAGCAGTAACTTCCAGGGGGGGCAGTTCTTC
few,NA,TRBJ2-5,TRBV25-1,CASTGGARETQYF,TGTGCCAGCACCGGAGGGGCTCGAGAGACCCAGTACTTC
NA,TRBD2,TRBJ2-3,TRBV18,CASSPPGAGEIDTQYF,TGTGCCAGCTCACCACCGGGAGCGGGGGAGATAGATACGCAGTATTTT
NA,NA,TRBJ2-7,TRBV5-6,CASSLDRRVSYEQYF,TGTGCCAGCAGCTTGGATCGGCGGGTATCCTACGAGCAGTACTTC
NA,TRBD2,TRBJ2-7,TRBV12-3/TRBV12-4,CASSPPPSGGTYEQYF,TGTGCCAGCAGTCCCCCGCCTAGCGGGGGGACCTACGAGCAGTACTTC
NA,NA,TRBJ2-2,TRBV5-4,CASNFGQTNTGELFF,TGTGCCAGCAATTTTGGACAGACAAACACCGGGGAGCTGTTTTTT
many,TRBD2,TRBJ2-1,TRBV3-1,CASSRGEGSEQFF,TGTGCCAGCAGCCGGGGGGAGGGGAGTGAGCAGTTCTTC
NA,TRBD2,TRBJ2-7,TRBV15,CATSRDGGTTYEQYF,TGTGCCACCAGCAGAGATGGCGGGACTACCTACGAGCAGTACTTC
NA,NA,TRBJ1-1,TRBV28,CASSLTGVMNTEAFF,TGTGCCAGCAGTTTGACAGGTGTTATGAACACTGAAGCTTTCTTT
once,NA,TRBJ2-2,TRBV12-3/TRBV12-4,CASSGRRGTGELFF,TGTGCCAGCAGCGGACGGCGGGGCACCGGGGAGCTGTTTTTT
few,NA,TRBJ1-5,TRBV20-1,CSATRQELSNQPQHF,TGCAGTGCTACTAGACAGGAGTTAAGCAATCAGCCCCAGCATTTT
few,TRBD2,TRBJ2-3,TRBV20-1,CSAEVAGGIDTQYF,TGCAGTGCTGAAGTAGCGGGGGGAATAGATACGCAGTATTTT
many,NA,TRBJ1-2,TRBV7-2,CASTTANYGYTF,TGTGCCAGTACGACAGCTAACTATGGCTACACCTTC
few,TRBD2,TRBJ2-5,TRBV11-1,CASSFGTSGLETQYF,TGTGCCAGCAGCTTTGGGACTAGCGGACTGGAGACCCAGTACTTC
many,NA,TRBJ2-7,TRBV7-3,CASSLGGMGEQYF,TGTGCCAGCAGCTTAGGTGGCATGGGGGAGCAGTACTTC
NA,NA,TRBJ1-2,TRBV20-1,CSAPQNYGYTF,TGCAGTGCCCCTCAGAACTATGGCTACACCTTC
few,NA,TRBJ1-2,TRBV20-1,CSARVDYGYTF,TGCAGTGCTAGGGTAGACTATGGCTACACCTTC
few,NA,TRBJ2-5,TRBV30,CAWSVMGRETQYF,TGTGCCTGGAGTGTAATGGGGCGGGAGACCCAGTACTTC
NA,NA,TRBJ1-1,TRBV19,CASSSTLSQAFF,TGTGCCAGTAGTTCGACTCTATCACAAGCTTTCTTT
many,NA,TRBJ2-7,TRBV4-1,CASSRRGGNYEQYF,TGCGCCAGCAGCCGCCGGGGCGGGAATTACGAGCAGTACTTC